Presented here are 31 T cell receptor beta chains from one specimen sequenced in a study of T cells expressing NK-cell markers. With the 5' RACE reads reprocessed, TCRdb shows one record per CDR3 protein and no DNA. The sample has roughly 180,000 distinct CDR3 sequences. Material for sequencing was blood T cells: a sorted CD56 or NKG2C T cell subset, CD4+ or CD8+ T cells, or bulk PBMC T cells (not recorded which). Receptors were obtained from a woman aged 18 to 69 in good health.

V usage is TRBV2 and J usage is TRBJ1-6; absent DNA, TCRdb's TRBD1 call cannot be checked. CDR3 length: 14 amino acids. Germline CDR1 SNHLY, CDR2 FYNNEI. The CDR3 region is CASRRQGSGSPLHF.

CDR3 sequence: CASTRGTANTEAFF. V and J are TRBV7-9 and TRBJ1-1. Germline loops: CDR1 SEHNR, CDR2 FQNEAQ (reference sequence). The CDR3 loop spans 14 amino acids.

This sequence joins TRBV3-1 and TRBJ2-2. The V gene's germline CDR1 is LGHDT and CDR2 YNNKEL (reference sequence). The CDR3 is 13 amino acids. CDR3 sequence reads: CASSQGPTGELFF.

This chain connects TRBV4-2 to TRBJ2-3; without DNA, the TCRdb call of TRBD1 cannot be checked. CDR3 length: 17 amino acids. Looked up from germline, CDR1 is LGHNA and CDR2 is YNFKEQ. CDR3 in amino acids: CASSQQGGTLSTDTQYF.

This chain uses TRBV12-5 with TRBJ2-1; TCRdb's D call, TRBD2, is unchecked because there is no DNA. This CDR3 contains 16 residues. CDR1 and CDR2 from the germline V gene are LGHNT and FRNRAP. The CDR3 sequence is CASGLVVSGGDNEQFF.

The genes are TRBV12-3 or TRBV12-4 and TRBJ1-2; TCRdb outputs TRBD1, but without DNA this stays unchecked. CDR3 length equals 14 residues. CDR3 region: CASSPSGRDYGYTF.

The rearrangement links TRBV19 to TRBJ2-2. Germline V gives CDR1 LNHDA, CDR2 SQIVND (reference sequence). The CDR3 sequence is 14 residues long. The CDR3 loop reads CASGLLDRTGELFF.

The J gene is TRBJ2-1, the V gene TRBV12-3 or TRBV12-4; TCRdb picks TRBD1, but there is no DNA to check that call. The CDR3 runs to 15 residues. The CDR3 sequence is CASSPPLRSNNEQFF.

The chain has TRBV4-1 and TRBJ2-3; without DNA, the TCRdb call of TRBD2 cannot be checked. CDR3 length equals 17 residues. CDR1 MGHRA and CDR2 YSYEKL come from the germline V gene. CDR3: CASSQGTSSQLTDTQYF.

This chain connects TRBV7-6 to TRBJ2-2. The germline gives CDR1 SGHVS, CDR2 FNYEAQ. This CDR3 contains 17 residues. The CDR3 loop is CASSFFPRRSNTGELFF.

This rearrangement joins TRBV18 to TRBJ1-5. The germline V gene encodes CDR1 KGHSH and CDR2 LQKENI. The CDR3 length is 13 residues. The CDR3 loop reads CASSPLPDSPQHF.

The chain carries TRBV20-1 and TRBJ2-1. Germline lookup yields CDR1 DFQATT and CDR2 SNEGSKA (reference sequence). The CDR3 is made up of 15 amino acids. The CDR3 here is CSARDRGDLYNEQFF.

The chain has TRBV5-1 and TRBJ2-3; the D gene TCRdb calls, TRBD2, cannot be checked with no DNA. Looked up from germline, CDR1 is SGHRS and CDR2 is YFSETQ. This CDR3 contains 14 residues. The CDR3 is CATSGGVGTDTQYF. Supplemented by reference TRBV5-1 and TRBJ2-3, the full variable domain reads KAGVTQTPRYLIKTRGQQVTLSCSPISGHRSVSWYQQTPGQGLQFLFEYFSETQRNKGNFPGRFSGRQFSNSRSEMNVSTLELGDSALYLCATSGGVGTDTQYFGPGTRLTVL.

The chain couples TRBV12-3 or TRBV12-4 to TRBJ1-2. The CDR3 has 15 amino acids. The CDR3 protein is CASSLTAANNYGYTF.

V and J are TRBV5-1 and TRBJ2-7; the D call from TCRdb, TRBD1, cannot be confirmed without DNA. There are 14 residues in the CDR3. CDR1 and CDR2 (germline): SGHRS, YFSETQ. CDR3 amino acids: CASSLNFQGGEQYF.

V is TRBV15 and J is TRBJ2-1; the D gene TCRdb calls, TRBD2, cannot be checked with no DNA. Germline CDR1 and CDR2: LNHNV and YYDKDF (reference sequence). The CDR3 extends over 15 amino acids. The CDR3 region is CATSVGTSGRTEQFF.

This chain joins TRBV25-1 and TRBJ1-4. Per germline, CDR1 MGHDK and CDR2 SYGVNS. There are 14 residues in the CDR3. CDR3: CASSVNATNEKLFF.

CDR3 loop: CASSYLGAGSPLHF. The chain carries TRBV6-2 or TRBV6-3 and TRBJ1-6; no DNA is available, so the TRBD1 call from TCRdb remains unchecked. The CDR3 has 14 residues. Per germline, CDR1 MNHEY and CDR2 SVGEGT.

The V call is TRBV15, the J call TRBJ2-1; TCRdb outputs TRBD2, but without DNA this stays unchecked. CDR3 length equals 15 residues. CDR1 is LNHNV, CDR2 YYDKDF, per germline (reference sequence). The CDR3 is CATSSSRESRNEQFF.

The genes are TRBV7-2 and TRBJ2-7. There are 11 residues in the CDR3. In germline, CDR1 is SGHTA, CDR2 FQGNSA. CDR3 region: CASSVTYEQYF.

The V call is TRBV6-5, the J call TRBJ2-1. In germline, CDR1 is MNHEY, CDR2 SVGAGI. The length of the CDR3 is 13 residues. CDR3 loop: CASSYASNNEQFF.

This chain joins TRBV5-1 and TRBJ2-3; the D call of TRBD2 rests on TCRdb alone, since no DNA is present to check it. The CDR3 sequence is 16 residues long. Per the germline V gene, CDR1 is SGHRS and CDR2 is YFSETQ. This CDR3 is CASSLGGLAETDTQYF. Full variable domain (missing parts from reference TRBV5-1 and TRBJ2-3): KAGVTQTPRYLIKTRGQQVTLSCSPISGHRSVSWYQQTPGQGLQFLFEYFSETQRNKGNFPGRFSGRQFSNSRSEMNVSTLELGDSALYLCASSLGGLAETDTQYFGPGTRLTVL.

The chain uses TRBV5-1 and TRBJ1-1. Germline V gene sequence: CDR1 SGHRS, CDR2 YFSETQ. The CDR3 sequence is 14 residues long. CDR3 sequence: CASSLASLAAEAFF.

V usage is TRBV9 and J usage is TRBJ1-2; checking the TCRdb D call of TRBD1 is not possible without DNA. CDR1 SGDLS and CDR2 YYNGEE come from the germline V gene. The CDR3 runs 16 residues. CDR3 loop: CASSTTGTGRTYGYTF.

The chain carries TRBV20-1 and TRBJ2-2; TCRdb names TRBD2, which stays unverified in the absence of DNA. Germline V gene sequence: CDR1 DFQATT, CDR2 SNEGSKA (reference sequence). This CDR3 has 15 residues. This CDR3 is CSAGPSGRETGELFF.

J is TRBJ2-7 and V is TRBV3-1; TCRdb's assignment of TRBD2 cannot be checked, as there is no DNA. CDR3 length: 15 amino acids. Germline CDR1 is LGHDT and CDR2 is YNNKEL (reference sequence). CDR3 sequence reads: CASSPWTSGVYEQYF.

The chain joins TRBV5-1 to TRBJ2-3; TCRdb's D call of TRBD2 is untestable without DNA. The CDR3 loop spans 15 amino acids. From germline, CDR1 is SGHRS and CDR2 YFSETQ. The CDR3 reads CASQQRGATTDTQYF.

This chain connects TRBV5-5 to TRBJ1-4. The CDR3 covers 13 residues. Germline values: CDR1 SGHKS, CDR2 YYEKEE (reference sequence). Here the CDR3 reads CASSWDFREKLFF.

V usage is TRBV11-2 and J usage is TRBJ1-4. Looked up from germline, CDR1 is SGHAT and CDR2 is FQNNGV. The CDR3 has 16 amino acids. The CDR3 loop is CASKKSGVGTNEKLFF.

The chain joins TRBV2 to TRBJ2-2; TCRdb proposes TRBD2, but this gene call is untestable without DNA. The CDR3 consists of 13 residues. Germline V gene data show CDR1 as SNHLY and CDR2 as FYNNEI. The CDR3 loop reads CASSATSAGDLFF.

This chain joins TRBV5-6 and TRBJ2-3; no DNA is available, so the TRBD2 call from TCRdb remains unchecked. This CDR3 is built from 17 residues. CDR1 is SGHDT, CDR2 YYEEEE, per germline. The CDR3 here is CASSLSPGLADTDTQYF.